The source of this TCR beta chain is a study of blood T cells in healthy people across ages. Study-wide results and caveats: The study found more naive CD4+ cells and higher diversity in long-lived than aged donors. Measured against age, TCR beta diversity per million T cells decreased in a roughly linear manner.

This CDR3 is built from 15 residues. The V and J ends lost 5 bases and 9 bases respectively, with 17 bases between them. From germline, CDR1 is MNHEY and CDR2 SVGEGT. PCR was performed a second time for roughly 7 to 12 cycles using a sample-barcoded 5' primer and a J-beta primer mix. Every molecule of cDNA carried a tag from a template-switch adaptor with 12 random nucleotides. TCRdb used MiXCR to reprocess the 5' RACE reads, holding one entry per CDR3 protein. Here the sample spans fewer than 1,000,000 distinct CDR3 sequences, roughly 46% being singletons. A word on this clonotype: Its cognate antigen is unknown.

The chain recombines TRBV6-2 or TRBV6-3 with TRBJ1-6; D is possibly TRBD1 (6 bases). The sample was blood. The sequence derives from an elderly man in good health. CDR3 in DNA: TGTGCCAGCAGTCCCGAGACAGGAGAGATTTCACCCCTCCACTTT. Its protein is CASSPETGEISPLHF.